This is a list of T cell receptor beta chains from one sample in a study of OX40 agonist ivuxolimab in advanced cancers. Method: immunoSEQ multiplex PCR; TCRdb's copy keeps in-frame clones and lacks some. The sample records 80,000 to 100,000 clones, about 90% being singletons. Source: CD4+ or CD8+ T cells sorted from blood, taken in a trial of the OX40 agonist ivuxolimab. The receptors derive from an adult with an advanced solid tumor such as melanoma, head and neck, liver or kidney cancer. CDR3s include the opening cysteine and the closing phenylalanine or tryptophan. The D gene is left open where the match is weak. Size is omitted from some rows. Given values are once, few, many or a class for expanded clones.

v_call	j_call	clone_size	d_call	cdr3_aa	cdr3_nt
TRBV30	TRBJ2-1	-	-	CAWSGGERRYEQFF	TGTGCCTGGAGTGGGGGAGAGAGGCGCTATGAGCAGTTCTTC
TRBV7-8	TRBJ2-2	-	-	CASSLRITGELFF	TGTGCCAGCAGCTTACGAATTACCGGGGAGCTGTTTTTT
TRBV14	TRBJ1-6	-	-	CASSSGLSNSPLHF	TGTGCCAGCAGCTCAGGACTGTCCAATTCACCCCTCCACTTT
TRBV10-3	TRBJ1-1	-	TRBD1	CAISEADRGRTEAFF	TGTGCCATCAGTGAAGCGGACAGGGGGCGAACTGAAGCTTTCTTT
TRBV12-5	TRBJ2-1	-	TRBD1	CASATGSSYNEQFF	TGTGCTAGCGCGACAGGGAGCTCCTACAATGAGCAGTTCTTC
TRBV5-8	TRBJ1-5	-	-	CASSFRGQPQHF	TGTGCCAGCAGCTTCAGGGGTCAGCCCCAGCATTTT
TRBV30	TRBJ1-1	-	-	CAWSGTPNTEAFF	TGTGCCTGGAGCGGGACACCGAACACTGAAGCTTTCTTT
TRBV7-9	TRBJ2-6	-	TRBD1	CASSSPPGTGATGANVLTF	TGTGCCAGCAGCTCCCCCCCCGGGACAGGGGCTACTGGGGCCAACGTCCTGACTTTC
TRBV4-3	TRBJ2-3	few	TRBD2	CASSQDGGLAGTDTQYF	TGCGCCAGCAGCCAAGATGGTGGACTAGCGGGCACAGATACGCAGTATTTT
TRBV7-2	TRBJ2-1	-	TRBD1	CASSFSGGDEQFF	TGTGCCAGCAGCTTTTCAGGGGGAGATGAGCAGTTCTTC
TRBV7-9	TRBJ1-6	-	TRBD1	CASSLQGESYNSPLHF	TGTGCCAGCAGCTTACAGGGGGAATCCTATAATTCACCCCTCCACTTT
TRBV5-1	TRBJ2-7	-	TRBD1	CASSFGTVGMDEQYF	TGCGCCAGCAGTTTCGGGACAGTTGGCATGGACGAGCAGTACTTC
TRBV2	TRBJ2-5	-	TRBD1	CASDRGETQYF	TGTGCCAGCGACAGGGGAGAGACCCAGTACTTC
TRBV4-2	TRBJ2-1	-	-	CASSQDYGTEQFF	TGTGCCAGCAGCCAAGATTACGGCACTGAGCAGTTCTTC
TRBV29-1	TRBJ1-5	-	TRBD1	CSVGGTGALGNQPQHF	TGCAGCGTAGGAGGGACAGGCGCTTTAGGCAATCAGCCCCAGCATTTT
TRBV28	TRBJ2-7	-	TRBD1	CASSSSGTGGDEQYF	TGTGCCAGCAGTTCCTCCGGGACAGGGGGAGACGAGCAGTACTTC
TRBV7-2	TRBJ2-3	-	-	CASSSTGILSVDTQYF	TGTGCCAGCAGCTCGACCGGGATACTGAGTGTTGATACGCAGTATTTT
TRBV10-2	TRBJ1-4	-	TRBD1	CASRSGTGRTTEKLFF	TGCGCCAGCAGGTCCGGGACAGGGAGGACTACCGAAAAACTGTTTTTT
TRBV11-3	TRBJ1-6	-	TRBD1	CASSSWVRDRHNSPLHF	TGTGCCAGCAGCTCATGGGTACGGGACAGGCATAATTCACCCCTCCACTTT
TRBV2	TRBJ2-2	-	TRBD1	CAIQGQGSTGELFF	TGTGCCATCCAGGGACAGGGATCCACCGGGGAGCTGTTTTTT
TRBV5-1	TRBJ2-3	-	-	CASSLGQGGSDTQYF	TGCGCCAGCAGCTTAGGGCAAGGAGGGTCAGATACGCAGTATTTT
TRBV28	TRBJ1-2	-	TRBD1	CASSLGDRAGGYTF	TGTGCCAGCAGTTTAGGGGACAGGGCAGGGGGCTACACCTTC
TRBV6-5	TRBJ2-7	-	-	CASSYSQGSQQYF	TGTGCCAGCAGTTATTCACAGGGATCCCAGCAGTACTTC
TRBV5-3	TRBJ2-1	-	TRBD2	CARSLTSGRNHNEQFF	TGTGCCAGAAGCTTGACTAGCGGGCGAAATCACAATGAGCAGTTCTTC
TRBV28	TRBJ1-6	few	TRBD1	CASIQGDRGLLLHF	TGTGCCAGCATCCAGGGGGACAGGGGGCTCCTCCTCCACTTT
TRBV30	TRBJ1-1	-	-	CAWRQGGTEAFF	TGTGCCTGGAGACAGGGAGGCACTGAAGCTTTCTTT